These 26 T cell receptor beta chains were sequenced from one sample in a study of CD8+CD57+ T cells in acquired aplastic anemia. The TCR beta profiling, which covered VDJ combination and CDR3 sequence, was carried out using genomic DNA as the template. TCRdb re-derived calls from the reads in MiXCR, one entry per CDR3 protein. This repertoire shows roughly 180,000 distinct CDR3 sequences, over 60% found once; its top ten account for approximately 44%. The source material was sorted CD4+, CD8+, or CD8+CD57+ T cells (not recorded which) from PBMCs. Receptor source: a human donor with severe aplastic anemia or a healthy control (not recorded which).

This clonotype was seen a single time. The chain has TRBV7-9 and TRBJ2-2; TRBD1 matches 7 bases. The CDR3 has 16 residues. After removal of 5 bases from V and 3 bases from J, the junction contained 9 bases not matched to a gene. Looked up from germline, CDR1 is SEHNR and CDR2 is FQNEAQ (reference sequence). The CDR3 loop is CASSHLGQSYTGELFF. CDR3 coding DNA: TGTGCCAGCAGCCATTTGGGACAGTCGTACACCGGGGAGCTGTTTTTT.

The chain carries TRBV20-1 and TRBJ2-7; TRBD2 aligns across 10 bases. Looked up from germline, CDR1 is DFQATT and CDR2 is SNEGSKA (reference sequence). V lost 5 bases and J lost 5; bases outside the gene matches: 6. This CDR3 has 13 residues. The CDR3 reads CSAVTGLANEQYF. The CDR3 DNA reads TGCAGTGCTGTCACGGGACTAGCGAACGAGCAGTACTTC.

This clonotype has more than one count but fewer than ten. The J gene is TRBJ1-2, the V gene TRBV12-3 or TRBV12-4, with D maybe TRBD1 (5 bases). The ends were cut back, 1 base at V and 5 bases at J, with 14 bases in the middle. This CDR3 has 15 residues. CDR3 coding DNA: TGTGCCAGCAGTTTAGGGGACCCGGGGGGGTATGGCTACACCTTC. Its translation: CASSLGDPGGYGYTF.

This clonotype came up many times. This may stem from a read error, because a much larger clone lies one nucleotide away. The J gene is TRBJ2-1, the V gene TRBV15, with 10 bases lining up with TRBD2. The CDR3 spans 16 residues. Germline V lookup: CDR1 LNHNV, CDR2 YYDKDF (reference sequence). DNA of the CDR3: TGTGCCACCGGCAGAGGAGCGGGGGGGCCCTACAATGAGCAGTTCTTC. It codes for CATGRGAGGPYNEQFF.

The chain carries TRBV14 and TRBJ2-7; a possible D gene is TRBD2 (5 bases). Germline values: CDR1 SGHDN, CDR2 FVKESK. The length of the CDR3 is 15 residues. Trimming removed 5 bases at V and 1 base at J, with 15 bases between. CDR3 bases: TGTGCCAGCAGCACCTTTAGCGAGACGTCCTACGAGCAGTACTTC. Its protein product is CASSTFSETSYEQYF.

This clonotype was recorded a few times. The chain recombines TRBV10-3 with TRBJ1-6, with 9 bases identical to TRBD1. Germline V lookup: CDR1 ENHRY, CDR2 SYGVKD. This CDR3 spans 18 amino acids. Trimming at V came to 6 bases and at J to 1 base, leaving 10 bases not matched to a gene. DNA of the CDR3: TGTGCCATCAGCGAAGGGACAGGGTCGTCGTCCTATAATTCACCCCTCCACTTT. It codes for CAISEGTGSSSYNSPLHF.

The chain links TRBV2 to TRBJ2-1, with 9 bases identical to TRBD1. Germline CDR1 reads SNHLY; CDR2 reads FYNNEI. V was clipped by 11 bases and J by 2 bases; unmatched bases: 4. The CDR3 runs to 13 residues. CDR3 nucleotide sequence: TGTGCCGGGGGACAGGGACCCTACAATGAGCAGTTCTTC. This translates into CAGGQGPYNEQFF.

The genes are TRBV7-2 and TRBJ2-3; no clear D gene. The V gene lost 2 bases and the J gene lost 0 bases, with 9 bases spanning the gap. CDR3 size: 15 residues. Germline V gene data show CDR1 as SGHTA and CDR2 as FQGNSA. CDR3 coding DNA: TGTGCCAGCAGCTTATCCTCCTCCAGCACAGATACGCAGTATTTT. This codes for CASSLSSSSTDTQYF. The entire variable domain, with the rest obtained from reference TRBV7-2 and TRBJ2-3, is as follows: GAGVSQSPSNKVTEKGKDVELRCDPISGHTALYWYRQSLGQGLEFLIYFQGNSAPDKSGLPSDRFSAERTGGSVSTLTIQRTQQEDSAVYLCASSLSSSSTDTQYFGPGTRLTVL.

The V and J genes are TRBV10-3 and TRBJ1-5; D is unclear. The CDR3 totals 15 residues. Per the germline V gene, CDR1 is ENHRY and CDR2 is SYGVKD. The V gene lost 0 bases and the J gene lost 1 base, with 7 bases spanning the gap. The CDR3 nucleotides read TGTGCCATCAGTGAGTCGGGAACCAGCAATCAGCCCCAGCATTTT. It is translated as CAISESGTSNQPQHF.

The chain couples TRBV24-1 to TRBJ1-2; D unresolved. The CDR3 has 13 amino acids. V was cut by 4 bases and J by 5 bases, with 10 bases left in between. The germline V gene has CDR1 KGHDR and CDR2 SFDVKD. CDR3 coding DNA: TGTGCCACCAGTGACCCGGTCCTTTATGGCTACACCTTC. It translates to CATSDPVLYGYTF.

This clonotype was seen repeatedly, ten times or more. V gene TRBV9 combines with J gene TRBJ2-7; unclear D gene. The CDR3 has 15 amino acids. Trimming left V 4 bases short and J 0 bases short, with 14 bases between. In germline, CDR1 is SGDLS, CDR2 YYNGEE. The CDR3 DNA reads as TGTGCCAGCAGCTTCGGACCGGACCACTCCTACGAGCAGTACTTC. It encodes CASSFGPDHSYEQYF. Looking up the rest from reference TRBV9 and TRBJ2-7 gives the full variable domain: DSGVTQTPKHLITATGQRVTLRCSPRSGDLSVYWYQQSLDQGLQFLIQYYNGEERAKGNILERFSAQQFPDLHSELNLSSLELGDSALYFCASSFGPDHSYEQYFGPGTRLTVT.

The genes are TRBV7-2 and TRBJ2-1, with 10 bases that match TRBD2. CDR1 and CDR2 from the germline V gene are SGHTA and FQGNSA. Trimming cost V 5 bases and J 3 bases; bases outside gene matches: 19. CDR3 length: 20 amino acids. The CDR3 sequence is CASSIAPGLASAFLYNEQFF. In DNA, the CDR3 is TGTGCCAGCAGCATTGCTCCGGGACTAGCGTCTGCTTTCCTCTACAATGAGCAGTTCTTC.

The chain joins TRBV5-1 to TRBJ2-5; D may be TRBD2 (5 bases). The CDR3 consists of 14 residues. CDR1 is SGHRS and CDR2 is YFSETQ in the germline V gene. V dropped 5 bases and J dropped 1 base, with 12 bases sitting between them. The CDR3 here is CASSSGRGQETQYF. In DNA form, the CDR3 reads TGCGCCAGCAGTAGTGGTCGGGGCCAAGAGACCCAGTACTTC. Filled out from reference TRBV5-1 and TRBJ2-5, the complete variable domain reads KAGVTQTPRYLIKTRGQQVTLSCSPISGHRSVSWYQQTPGQGLQFLFEYFSETQRNKGNFPGRFSGRQFSNSRSEMNVSTLELGDSALYLCASSSGRGQETQYFGPGTRLLVL.

This clonotype occurred many times. V and J are TRBV6-1 and TRBJ2-6, with D possibly matching TRBD1 (6 bases). CDR3 length: 15 amino acids. Germline CDR1 reads MNHNS; CDR2 reads SASEGT. Trimming removed 5 bases from V and 4 bases from J, with 12 bases in between. The CDR3 nucleotides read TGTGCCAGCAGTTTACAGGGATCAGGGGCCAACGTCCTGACTTTC. Protein: CASSLQGSGANVLTF.

The gene calls are TRBV10-1 and TRBJ1-2; unclear D gene. The CDR3 sequence is 16 residues long. With 3 bases removed from V and 5 bases from J, the gap between germline ends came to 19 bases. The V gene's germline CDR1 is WNHNN and CDR2 SYGVQD (reference sequence). CDR3 sequence (DNA): TGCGCCAGCAGTGAAGCGCTAAGGTTATCCCTTTATGGCTACACCTTC. Its translation: CASSEALRLSLYGYTF.

Ten or more counts support this clonotype. This sequence joins TRBV30 and TRBJ1-1; D gene uncertain. V was shortened by 3 bases and J by 7 bases, with 9 bases between the two germline ends. The CDR3 is made up of 11 amino acids. Germline CDR1 is GTSNPN and CDR2 is SVGIG (reference sequence). The CDR3: CAWSPGGEAFF. In nucleotides, the CDR3 is TGTGCCTGGAGCCCGGGTGGTGAAGCTTTCTTT.

This sequence joins TRBV12-3 or TRBV12-4 and TRBJ2-1, with TRBD1 matching 10 bases. The CDR3 is made up of 11 amino acids. The junction had 3 bases not matched to a gene; V was cut back by 5 bases and J by 14 bases. CDR3 region: CASSTGTGEFF. The CDR3 bases are TGTGCCAGCAGTACCGGGACAGGGGAGTTCTTC.

The J gene is TRBJ1-1, the V gene TRBV28; D might be TRBD1 (5 bases). Trimming left V 2 bases short and J 4 bases short, with 11 bases between. Per germline, CDR1 MDHEN and CDR2 SYDVKM. This CDR3 comprises 14 residues. CDR3 DNA sequence: TGTGCCAGCAGTTTAGAGGGGTGGAGCACTGAAGCTTTCTTT. Amino acid sequence: CASSLEGWSTEAFF.

This clonotype came up many times. V and J are TRBV30 and TRBJ1-1; 9 nucleotides align to TRBD1. CDR1 is GTSNPN, CDR2 SVGIG, per germline (reference sequence). V was clipped by 5 bases and J by 6 bases; unmatched bases: 4. CDR3 length: 12 amino acids. The CDR3 DNA reads TGTGCCTGGCAGGGGACAGGGCCTGAAGCTTTCTTT. Amino acids: CAWQGTGPEAFF. The full variable domain, in which reference TRBV30 and TRBJ1-1 provide the parts outside the CDR3, is SQTIHQWPATLVQPVGSPLSLECTVEGTSNPNLYWYRQAAGRGLQLLFYSVGIGQISSEVPQNLSASRPQDRQFILSSKKLLLSDSGFYLCAWQGTGPEAFFGQGTRLTVV.

For this clonotype: Its ends do not fully match the called genes, so a read error is possible. The chain links TRBV7-9 to TRBJ1-2; D is undetermined. Germline loops: CDR1 SEHNR, CDR2 FQNEAQ (reference sequence). The CDR3 extends over 15 amino acids. The DNA for the CDR3 is TGTGCCAGCAGCCTAGCGCCCCATGGCAGCTATGGCTACACCTTC. As protein: CASSLAPHGSYGYTF.

This chain uses TRBV9 with TRBJ2-1, with 7 nucleotides matching TRBD1. The ends lost 3 bases at V and 9 bases at J; junction bases unmatched: 6. Germline V CDR1 and CDR2: SGDLS, YYNGEE. The CDR3 loop spans 13 amino acids. CDR3 protein: CASSATTGTEQFF. The CDR3 region has the DNA TGTGCCAGCAGCGCGACGACAGGGACTGAGCAGTTCTTC.

This clonotype was detected only a few times. The rearrangement uses TRBV19 and TRBJ2-1; 12 nucleotides align to TRBD2. V lost 1 base and J lost 7; bases outside the gene matches: 8. Germline V gene lookup returns CDR1 LNHDA and CDR2 SQIVND (reference sequence). The CDR3 runs to 17 residues. The CDR3 protein is CASSIGTSGTNLNEQFF. In DNA form, the CDR3 reads TGTGCCAGTAGTATAGGGACTAGCGGGACAAATTTGAATGAGCAGTTCTTC.

This clonotype has ten or more counts. The rearrangement joins TRBV7-3 to TRBJ2-3, with 10 nucleotides matching TRBD2. Germline V gives CDR1 SGHTA, CDR2 FQGTGA. V trimming: 4 bases; J trimming: 2 bases; junction bases outside the gene matches: 3. CDR3 length: 15 residues. The CDR3 region is CASSSGLAVTDTQYF. The CDR3 coding sequence is TGTGCCAGCAGCTCTGGACTAGCGGTCACAGATACGCAGTATTTT.

In its sample, this clonotype was seen many times. The chain combines TRBV12-3 or TRBV12-4 with TRBJ2-5; D may correspond to TRBD1 or TRBD2 (5 bases each). The CDR3 loop spans 15 amino acids. The V end was cut by 1 base, the J end by 3 bases, with 12 bases between. CDR3 sequence reads: CASSLGQGPEETQYF. The CDR3 coding sequence is TGTGCCAGCAGTTTAGGGCAGGGACCAGAAGAGACCCAGTACTTC.

Concerning this clonotype: Since a much larger clone is just one base distant, this may be a read error. The conserved phenylalanine or tryptophan is not found at the CDR3 terminus, so this likely reflects a read error. This chain links TRBV10-3 with TRBJ1-1; D remains unclear. V lost 10 bases, J lost 1 base, and 10 bases lay in between. Per germline, CDR1 ENHRY and CDR2 SYGVKD. The CDR3 covers 12 residues. CDR3 nucleotide sequence: TGTGCCACCGATCCAGGGAACACTGAAGCTTTCTCT. Its translation: CATDPGNTEAFS.

This clonotype was counted a few times. This sequence joins TRBV28 and TRBJ1-1; 9 bases fit TRBD1. Losses at the gene ends were 3 bases for V and 3 bases for J; bases not matched to a gene: 8. The CDR3 has 16 residues. Looked up from germline, CDR1 is MDHEN and CDR2 is SYDVKM. In DNA form, the CDR3 reads TGTGCCAGCAGTTTTCCCCGGACAGGGGTGGACACTGAAGCTTTCTTT. It encodes CASSFPRTGVDTEAFF.